The 2 T cell receptor beta chains below all came from one sample that was sequenced in a study of identical twins. Via MiXCR, TCRdb re-called the 5' RACE reads, giving one row per CDR3 protein. The table shows hundreds of thousands of distinct CDR3 sequences, with 8.5% to 9.5% occurring only once. These data were also filed under a second study, of yellow fever vaccine responses in identical twins.

Sequenced sample: CD8+ T cells sorted from blood. These receptors were obtained from a woman aged 18-35 years in good health.

V gene TRBV20-1 combines with J gene TRBJ2-1; a weak D match, TRBD1 (6 bases). The length of the CDR3 is 11 residues. The ends were cut back, 5 bases at V and 5 bases at J, with 7 bases in the middle. Germline V CDR1 and CDR2: DFQATT, SNEGSKA (reference sequence). This chain's CDR3 is CSAGQNNEQFF. CDR3 nucleotides: TGCAGTGCTGGACAGAACAATGAGCAGTTCTTC.

This clonotype was counted ten times or more. The chain combines TRBV24-1 with TRBJ2-1, with D perhaps assigned TRBD1 or TRBD2 (5 bases each). Trimming cost V 2 bases and J 2 bases, with 18 bases left between them. Germline V lookup: CDR1 KGHDR, CDR2 SFDVKD. This CDR3 spans 18 amino acids. As DNA, the CDR3 is TGTGCCACCAGTGATTCGTTGGGGCGGGCTACAGCCTACAATGAGCAGTTCTTC. This codes for CATSDSLGRATAYNEQFF.